The 23 T cell receptor beta chains below all came from one sample that was sequenced in a study of cytomegalovirus exposure and HLA in healthy donors. Primers for the PCR totalled 60 Vbeta and 13 Jbeta. Sequenced by immunoSEQ multiplex PCR; TCRdb stores in-frame clones only, minus some. The sample shows around 120,000 clones, around 74% of them seen only once. The sequencing sample was made of PBMCs. These receptors came from a man between 60 and 70 years old in good health and CMV-seropositive.

V is TRBV6-6 and J is TRBJ1-2, with no clear D. This CDR3 comprises 12 residues. CDR1 and CDR2 (germline): MNHNY, SVGAGI (reference sequence). Trimming shortened V by 5 bases and J by 3 bases, and 7 bases separated the two germline ends. The chain's CDR3 is CASSISDYGYTF. CDR3 bases: TGTGCCAGCAGTATATCCGACTATGGCTACACCTTC.

The V gene is TRBV28, the J gene TRBJ1-1; 7 bases are shared with TRBD1. J gave up 4 bases and V 5 bases, and 10 bases lay outside the gene matches. Germline V gene sequence: CDR1 MDHEN, CDR2 SYDVKM. The CDR3 runs to 15 residues. In nucleotides, the CDR3 is TGTGCCAGCAGTCTTCCCAGGAGGGGGCCCACTGAAGCTTTCTTT. Its protein product is CASSLPRRGPTEAFF.

The chain employs TRBV10-3 and TRBJ1-4; the D is unclear. CDR3 size: 12 residues. Trimming removed 6 bases from V and 3 bases from J, with 5 bases in between. Per the germline V gene, CDR1 is ENHRY and CDR2 is SYGVKD. The CDR3 coding sequence is TGTGCCATCAGCCAGTCTAATGAAAAACTGTTTTTT. Translation: CAISQSNEKLFF.

The rearrangement links TRBV7-8 to TRBJ2-2; 7 bases fit TRBD2. The CDR3 loop spans 15 amino acids. The V and J ends lost 0 bases and 4 bases, in that order; junction bases with no gene match: 2. Germline V gene lookup returns CDR1 SGHVS and CDR2 FQNEAQ. CDR3 nucleotides: TGTGCCAGCAGCTTAGCGGGAGGGCCCACCGGGGAGCTGTTTTTT. Encoded protein: CASSLAGGPTGELFF.

As concerns this clone: A junction boundary mismatches the germline segment, possibly from a read error. The rearrangement joins TRBV11-2 to TRBJ2-4, with TRBD1 matching 8 bases. CDR1 and CDR2 (germline): SGHAT, FQNNGV. The CDR3 contains 14 residues. The CDR3 nucleotides read TGTGCCAACAGCCTACACCAGGGACAGGACATTCAGTACTTC. It translates to CANSLHQGQDIQYF.

The chain has TRBV7-9 and TRBJ2-1, with a tentative D call TRBD2 (5 bases). Trimming left V 1 base short and J 8 bases short, with 18 bases between. CDR1 is SEHNR and CDR2 is FQNEAQ in the germline V gene (reference sequence). CDR3 length: 16 residues. For the CDR3, the DNA is TGTGCCAGCAGCTTAGGAATTAGCGCAGTAGGCGATGAGCAGTTCTTC. It encodes CASSLGISAVGDEQFF.

The chain is built from TRBV30 and TRBJ1-5; possibly TRBD1 for D (5 bases). Trimming took 4 bases from V and 3 from J, leaving 7 bases between them. The CDR3 covers 12 residues. Germline CDR1 GTSNPN, CDR2 SVGIG (reference sequence). In nucleotides, the CDR3 is TGTGCCTGGACGACAGCCAATCAGCCCCAGCATTTT. Amino acids: CAWTTANQPQHF.

The chain combines TRBV7-3 with TRBJ2-2; D is perhaps TRBD2 (6 bases). V was shortened by 2 bases and J by 3 bases, with 13 bases between the two germline ends. The germline V gene encodes CDR1 SGHTA and CDR2 FQGTGA. CDR3 length equals 16 residues. CDR3 region: CASSLGGTTHTGELFF. Written as DNA, the CDR3 is TGTGCCAGCAGCTTAGGCGGGACGACCCACACCGGGGAGCTGTTTTTT.

The rearrangement joins TRBV6-1 to TRBJ1-3; 12 bases are a match to TRBD1. This CDR3 is 15 amino acids long. Trimming cost V 7 bases and J 4 bases; bases outside gene matches: 5. Germline CDR1 and CDR2: MNHNS and SASEGT. The CDR3 loop reads CASIPGTGGGNTIYF. CDR3 DNA sequence: TGTGCCAGCATTCCCGGGACAGGGGGCGGAAACACCATATATTTT.

The chain carries TRBV2 and TRBJ1-1; TRBD1 matches 7 bases. The junction had 7 bases not matched to a gene; V was cut back by 8 bases and J by 4 bases. The V gene's germline CDR1 is SNHLY and CDR2 FYNNEI. The CDR3 runs to 13 residues. The CDR3 is CASEMGQLTEAFF. Here the CDR3 DNA reads TGTGCCAGCGAAATGGGACAGCTCACTGAAGCTTTCTTT.

The chain employs TRBV28 and TRBJ2-7; a possible D gene is TRBD1 (5 bases). V was shortened by 7 bases and J by 0 bases, with 10 bases between the two germline ends. CDR1 is MDHEN, CDR2 SYDVKM, per germline. The length of the CDR3 is 13 residues. The CDR3 protein is CASNRQGSYEQYF. The CDR3, as DNA: TGTGCCAGCAACCGTCAGGGCTCCTACGAGCAGTACTTC. The full variable domain, in which reference TRBV28 and TRBJ2-7 provide the parts outside the CDR3, is DVKVTQSSRYLVKRTGEKVFLECVQDMDHENMFWYRQDPGLGLRLIYFSYDVKMKEKGDIPEGYSVSREKKERFSLILESASTNQTSMYLCASNRQGSYEQYFGPGTRLTVT.

This clone showed up just a few times. The rearrangement uses TRBV5-1 and TRBJ1-4, with D hard to call. The ends were cut back, 2 bases at V and 6 bases at J, with 17 bases in the middle. The CDR3 runs 16 residues. Germline loops: CDR1 SGHRS, CDR2 YFSETQ. The CDR3 is CASSLQGRSSYEKLFF. The CDR3 DNA sequence: TGCGCCAGCAGCTTACAAGGGAGATCTTCTTATGAAAAACTGTTTTTT.

The gene calls are TRBV4-2 and TRBJ2-1, with D tentatively TRBD1 (6 bases). From germline, CDR1 is LGHNA and CDR2 YNFKEQ. The CDR3 runs to 15 residues. With 2 bases removed from V and 0 bases from J, the gap between germline ends came to 8 bases. The CDR3 reads CASSQLGGSYNEQFF. The DNA for the CDR3 is TGTGCCAGCAGCCAACTAGGGGGCTCCTACAATGAGCAGTTCTTC.

The gene calls are TRBV30 and TRBJ1-3; TRBD1 matches 9 bases. The junction had 3 bases not matched to a gene; V was cut back by 2 bases and J by 1 base. Germline V gives CDR1 GTSNPN, CDR2 SVGIG (reference sequence). The CDR3 is made up of 15 amino acids. CDR3 region: CAWSRDRASGNTIYF. As DNA, the CDR3 is TGTGCCTGGAGTCGGGACAGGGCTTCTGGAAACACCATATATTTT.

J is TRBJ2-7 and V is TRBV2; 7 nucleotides match TRBD1. Germline lookup yields CDR1 SNHLY and CDR2 FYNNEI. This CDR3 has 15 residues. V gave up 5 bases and J gave up 2 bases; unmatched junction bases: 9. Here the CDR3 reads CASSRRAQGAYEQYF. The CDR3, as DNA: TGTGCCAGCAGTAGAAGGGCGCAGGGGGCCTACGAGCAGTACTTC. The entire variable domain, with the rest obtained from reference TRBV2 and TRBJ2-7, is as follows: EPEVTQTPSHQVTQMGQEVILRCVPISNHLYFYWYRQILGQKVEFLVSFYNNEISEKSEIFDDQFSVERPDGSNFTLKIRSTKLEDSAMYFCASSRRAQGAYEQYFGPGTRLTVT.

This clone was seen more than once but under ten times. This rearrangement joins TRBV28 to TRBJ2-1, with D possibly being TRBD2 (6 bases). The V gene lost 3 bases and the J gene lost 4 bases, with 10 bases spanning the gap. Germline V CDR1 and CDR2: MDHEN, SYDVKM. CDR3 length equals 14 residues. This CDR3 is CASSFLATYNEQFF. The CDR3 DNA reads TGTGCCAGCAGTTTCCTAGCGACTTACAATGAGCAGTTCTTC.

The chain carries TRBV10-1 and TRBJ1-1; D possibly corresponds to TRBD1 (5 bases). Between the trimmed V and J ends, which lost 6 bases and 2 bases, there was a span of 16 bases. The CDR3 runs 15 residues. The germline CDR1 and CDR2 sequences are WNHNN and SYGVQD (reference sequence). The CDR3 here is CASRGGRLENTEAFF. The CDR3 DNA is TGCGCCAGCAGGGGGGGGAGGCTGGAAAACACTGAAGCTTTCTTT.

The chain couples TRBV7-8 to TRBJ2-3; 7 nucleotides agree with TRBD1. The germline CDR1 and CDR2 sequences are SGHVS and FQNEAQ. This CDR3 comprises 14 residues. The J segment lost 1 base and the V segment lost 8 bases, leaving 6 bases of the junction unmatched. DNA for the CDR3: TGTGCCAGCGCAAAAGGGACAGGCACAGATACGCAGTATTTT. Amino acids: CASAKGTGTDTQYF. The complete variable domain, with remaining parts taken from reference TRBV7-8 and TRBJ2-3, reads GAGVSQSPRYKVAKRGQDVALRCDPISGHVSLFWYQQALGQGPEFLTYFQNEAQLDKSGLPSDRFFAERPEGSVSTLKIQRTQQEDSAVYLCASAKGTGTDTQYFGPGTRLTVL.

The V and J genes are TRBV11-2 and TRBJ1-2; perhaps TRBD1 as D (5 bases). The CDR3 runs 15 residues. Trimming stripped 7 bases from V and 1 base from J, with 16 bases between. In germline, CDR1 is SGHAT, CDR2 FQNNGV. For the CDR3, the DNA is TGTGCCAGCACCCCAGGGCCCCTGCGTAACTATGGCTACACCTTC. Amino acid sequence: CASTPGPLRNYGYTF.

There are a few counts of this clone. This chain links TRBV5-1 with TRBJ2-7; no reliable D call. Germline V CDR1 and CDR2: SGHRS, YFSETQ. The CDR3 is 14 amino acids. V lost 8 bases, J lost 6 bases, and 21 bases lay in between. CDR3 bases: TGCGCCAGTCAACCGTCCAACATTCCCTCCGAGCAGTACTTC. As protein: CASQPSNIPSEQYF.

The genes are TRBV5-4 and TRBJ1-3, with 9 bases matching TRBD1. This CDR3 comprises 13 residues. Trimming at V came to 6 bases and at J to 8 bases, leaving 6 bases not matched to a gene. Germline CDR1 reads SGHNT; CDR2 reads YYREEE (reference sequence). The CDR3: CASTLDRGDTIYF. The CDR3 DNA sequence: TGTGCCAGCACACTGGACAGGGGTGACACCATATATTTT.

This clone was recorded a few times. The J gene is TRBJ1-2, the V gene TRBV28; D might be TRBD1 (5 bases). Between the trimmed V and J ends, which lost 4 bases and 3 bases, there was a span of 12 bases. Germline CDR1 is MDHEN and CDR2 is SYDVKM. The CDR3 is 14 amino acids. The CDR3 DNA reads as TGTGCCAGCAGTTCACCTGGCAGGGACTATGGCTACACCTTC. This sequence encodes CASSSPGRDYGYTF.

The genes are TRBV2 and TRBJ2-7; 8 bases fit TRBD1. J gave up 3 bases and V 8 bases, and 6 bases lay outside the gene matches. CDR3 length: 13 residues. Germline V lookup: CDR1 SNHLY, CDR2 FYNNEI. CDR3 in DNA: TGTGCCAGCGTGAGGACAGGGTACTACGAGCAGTACTTC. Amino acid sequence: CASVRTGYYEQYF.